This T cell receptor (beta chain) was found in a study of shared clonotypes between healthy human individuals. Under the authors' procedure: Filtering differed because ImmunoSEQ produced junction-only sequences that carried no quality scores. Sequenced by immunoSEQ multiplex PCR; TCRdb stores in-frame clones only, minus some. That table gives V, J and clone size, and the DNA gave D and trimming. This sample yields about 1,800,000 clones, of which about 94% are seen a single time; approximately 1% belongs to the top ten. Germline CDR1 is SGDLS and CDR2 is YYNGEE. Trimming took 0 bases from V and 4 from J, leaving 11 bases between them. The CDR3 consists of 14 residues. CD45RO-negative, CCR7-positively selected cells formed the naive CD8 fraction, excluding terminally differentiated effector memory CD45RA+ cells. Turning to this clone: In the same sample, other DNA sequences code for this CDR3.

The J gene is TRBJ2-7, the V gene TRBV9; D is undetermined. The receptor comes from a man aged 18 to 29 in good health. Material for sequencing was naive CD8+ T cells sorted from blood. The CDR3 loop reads CASSVGVGGYEQYF. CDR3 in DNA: TGTGCCAGCAGCGTAGGTGTTGGCGGTTACGAGCAGTACTTC.